This TCR beta chain was profiled in a study of post-analysis software for immune sequencing data. Study observations and caveats: Normalized Chao1 diversity in multiple sclerosis patients fell significantly below that of controls. Included in a set of roughly five TRBV segments more frequent in patients than controls were TRBV5-6, TRBV5-1 and TRBV20-1.

cDNA libraries of TCR beta carried unique molecular identifiers. The T cell input of roughly 0.9 to 11 million gave about half a million cDNA molecules. TCRdb re-analysed the PCR reads in MiXCR, keeping a single row per CDR3 protein. The data show 650,000 to 850,000 distinct CDR3 sequences, with approximately 50% seen just once and approximately 4.5% held by the top ten. Remarks on this clonotype: Its antigen is not known.

V was shortened by 1 base and J by 4 bases, with 8 bases between the two germline ends. The CDR3 runs to 14 residues. Germline CDR1 is MNHNY and CDR2 is SVGAGI (reference sequence). This TCR came from a girl aged 10-17 years with multiple sclerosis. V gene TRBV6-6 combines with J gene TRBJ1-5; D perhaps matches TRBD1 (5 bases). The sample taken for sequencing was blood. The CDR3 sequence is CASSYLTVNQPQHF. The CDR3 DNA sequence: TGTGCCAGCAGTTACTTGACAGTTAATCAGCCCCAGCATTTT.